This T cell receptor beta chain was identified during a study of blood T cells in healthy people across ages. Worth noting for this clonotype: The antigen is undetermined.

Using a J-beta primer mix together with a sample-barcoded 5' primer, a second PCR was run for roughly 7 to 11 cycles. MiXCR, run by TCRdb on the 5' RACE reads, gives a single entry per CDR3 protein. This repertoire shows 800,000 to 1,000,000 distinct CDR3 sequences, around 48% found once; its top ten account for around 15%. Overall study results and limits: There were more naive CD4+ cells and higher diversity in long-lived donors than in aged donors.

The CDR3 runs to 12 residues. Germline V lookup: CDR1 MNHNY, CDR2 SVGAGI (reference sequence). The receptor comes from a man younger than 45 in good health. V usage is TRBV6-6 and J usage is TRBJ2-7; D ambiguous. The J call could be wrong; TRBJ2-5 is a better fit for the DNA end. The sample taken for sequencing was blood. The CDR3 region is CASEFYQETQYF. DNA for the CDR3: TGTGCCAGCGAATTCTACCAAGAGACCCAGTACTTC.